The rows below give T cell receptor beta chains drawn from one sample of a study. TCRdb redid the calling of the 5' RACE reads with MiXCR, one entry per CDR3 protein. The profile covers 5,000 to 6,500 distinct CDR3 sequences, with approximately 60% appearing a single time and under 5% taken by the ten largest. Sample: tumor-infiltrating memory CD4+ T cells sorted from the breast tumor. The receptor source for this set is a female donor with breast cancer. Both conserved end residues are part of each CDR3. D genes are given only for firm matches. Rows give clone size only sometimes, using once, few, many, or a class for an expanded clone.

NA	NA	TRBV6-5	TRBJ2-4	TGTGCCAGCAGTTACAACAGGGAGAAAAACATTCAGTACTTC	CASSYNREKNIQYF
TRBD1	NA	TRBV7-3	TRBJ1-2	TGTGCCAGCGGTAGGGACAGGGCGGCCCTCCACTTC	CASGRDRAALHF
TRBD1	NA	TRBV20-1	TRBJ2-7	TGCAGTGCAACCACAGGGGGAGAATCCTACGAGCAGTACTTC	CSATTGGESYEQYF
NA	NA	TRBV20-1	TRBJ1-1	TGCAGTGCCAGGAGGGGAGGGAGCACTGAAGCTTTCTTT	CSARRGGSTEAFF
NA	NA	TRBV12-3/TRBV12-4	TRBJ1-2	TGTGCCAGCCGGAGTTTGATCTATGGCTACACCTTC	CASRSLIYGYTF
NA	NA	TRBV5-1	TRBJ2-7	TGCGCCAGCAGCTTGGGGGAGCCCTACGAGCAGTACTTC	CASSLGEPYEQYF
NA	NA	TRBV18	TRBJ1-2	TGTGCCAGCTCGGAACAGAACTATGGCTACACCTTC	CASSEQNYGYTF
TRBD1	few	TRBV12-3/TRBV12-4	TRBJ1-1	TGTGCCAGCAAGCCAACAGGGGACGGCACTGAAGCTTTCTTT	CASKPTGDGTEAFF
NA	NA	TRBV12-3/TRBV12-4	TRBJ1-1	TGTGCCAGCAGTAGACGGACAGCAACGAACACTGAAGCTTTCTTT	CASSRRTATNTEAFF
TRBD2	NA	TRBV7-2	TRBJ2-7	TGTGCCAGCAGCTTAGGGGGACTAGCGGTAAGCTCCTACGAGCAGTACTTC	CASSLGGLAVSSYEQYF
NA	NA	TRBV18	TRBJ2-2	TGTGCCAGCTCACTGTCATTGTCGAACACCGGGGAGCTGTTTTTT	CASSLSLSNTGELFF
TRBD2	large	TRBV7-2	TRBJ2-5	TGTGCCAGCAGCAAAACTAGCGTTCCTGAGACCCAGTACTTC	CASSKTSVPETQYF
TRBD2	NA	TRBV2	TRBJ2-5	TGTGCCAGCGGGGGCGGGAGGTCTGACGAGACCCAGTACTTC	CASGGGRSDETQYF
NA	few	TRBV7-9	TRBJ2-2	TGTGCCAGCAGCGTTCGAGTCCCGAACACCGGGGAGCTGTTTTTT	CASSVRVPNTGELFF
NA	NA	TRBV7-9	TRBJ2-5	TGTGCCAGCAGGCAACTCGGAGAGACCCAGTACTTC	CASRQLGETQYF
TRBD1	NA	TRBV28	TRBJ2-7	TGTGCCAGCAGTTTGGGACTTGACAGGGGCCACGAGCAGTACTTC	CASSLGLDRGHEQYF
NA	NA	TRBV6-1	TRBJ2-5	TGTGCCAGCTCGGAGTCCTCATTGGAGACCCAGTACTTC	CASSESSLETQYF
NA	NA	TRBV20-1	TRBJ2-7	TGCAGTGCCAGAGGAGGGCCAAACTCCTACGAGCAGTACTTC	CSARGGPNSYEQYF